The 10 T cell receptor beta chains below come from one sample, sequenced in a study of early T cells in non-severe SARS-CoV-2 infection. TCRdb fed the 5' RACE reads into MiXCR, producing one record per CDR3 protein. Of 40,000 to 65,000 distinct CDR3 sequences listed, around 8% are singletons. Source material: whole blood. These TCRs come from an adult who was a healthcare worker with PCR-confirmed SARS-CoV-2 infection or an uninfected control (not recorded which).

In its sample, this clonotype was seen a few times. The J gene is TRBJ2-2, the V gene TRBV4-1; D is unresolved. Trimming took off 4 bases at V and 4 bases at J, with 19 bases between the two ends. CDR3 size: 17 residues. Germline CDR1 reads MGHRA; CDR2 reads YSYEKL. Written as DNA, the CDR3 is TGCGCCAGCAGCCTCCTGACGGCTCAGTTGGGCACCGGGGAGCTGTTTTTT. Translation gives CASSLLTAQLGTGELFF.

Many counts were recorded for this clonotype. At one boundary the junction diverges from the germline segment, which might be a read error. The chain recombines TRBV7-7 with TRBJ2-3; D is unclear. Germline V gene data show CDR1 as SSHAT and CDR2 as FNYEAQ (reference sequence). The CDR3 sequence is 13 residues long. This CDR3 is CASSLDVRDTQYF. The CDR3 coding sequence is TGTGCTAGCAGCTTAGATGTGCGGGATACGCAGTATTTT.

This clonotype has a count of ten or more. Mismatch with germline at one junction end may stem from a read error. This chain links TRBV19 with TRBJ2-1, with D possibly called TRBD1 or TRBD2 (6 bases each). The CDR3 runs 12 residues. Germline V lookup: CDR1 LNHDA, CDR2 SQIVND (reference sequence). CDR3 loop: CASSAGHWGQVF. CDR3 sequence (DNA): TGTGCCAGTAGTGCGGGACACTGGGGCCAAGTCTTC.

This clonotype was seen ten or more times. The chain recombines TRBV6-5 with TRBJ1-1, with D unresolved. Per the germline V gene, CDR1 is MNHEY and CDR2 is SVGAGI. V was trimmed by 8 bases and J by 3 bases, leaving 13 bases between them. CDR3 length: 13 amino acids. The CDR3 protein is CASCVRSYTEAFF. Here the CDR3 DNA reads TGTGCCAGCTGTGTAAGGAGCTACACTGAAGCTTTCTTT.

This clonotype has a handful of counts. The chain couples TRBV24-1 to TRBJ1-5; possible D gene TRBD1, 6 bases. CDR1 is KGHDR, CDR2 SFDVKD, per germline. CDR3 length: 14 amino acids. Trimming removed 6 bases at V and 5 bases at J, with 13 bases between. CDR3 residues: CATSPLGADQPQHF. DNA for the CDR3: TGTGCCACCAGTCCATTGGGGGCGGATCAGCCCCAGCATTTT.

A few counts support this clonotype. V usage is TRBV12-3 or TRBV12-4 and J usage is TRBJ1-4; D not certain. The CDR3 extends over 11 amino acids. Trimming took 5 bases from V and 9 from J, leaving 7 bases between them. Here the CDR3 reads CASSTTQKLFF. CDR3 DNA: TGTGCCAGCAGTACAACCCAAAAACTGTTTTTT.

The J gene is TRBJ1-1, the V gene TRBV20-1; D might be TRBD1 (5 bases). CDR1 and CDR2 (germline): DFQATT, SNEGSKA (reference sequence). V was cut by 3 bases and J by 5 bases, with 22 bases left in between. CDR3 length equals 16 residues. The CDR3 nucleotides read TGCAGTGCTAGCCCGACGGGCGGGGCCGGGATGACTGAAGCTTTCTTT. Translating gives CSASPTGGAGMTEAFF.

This clonotype was detected ten times or more. The chain uses TRBV7-2 and TRBJ2-1; D ambiguous. Germline V gives CDR1 SGHTA, CDR2 FQGNSA. The CDR3 is 15 residues long. V dropped 0 bases and J dropped 3 bases, with 9 bases sitting between them. This CDR3 reads CASSLAVGNYNEQFF. CDR3 sequence (DNA): TGTGCCAGCAGCTTAGCAGTGGGGAACTACAATGAGCAGTTCTTC. Drawing the rest from reference TRBV7-2 and TRBJ2-1, the complete variable domain is GAGVSQSPSNKVTEKGKDVELRCDPISGHTALYWYRQSLGQGLEFLIYFQGNSAPDKSGLPSDRFSAERTGGSVSTLTIQRTQQEDSAVYLCASSLAVGNYNEQFFGPGTRLTVL.

This clonotype was picked up many times. For the CDR3, the DNA is TGTGCCAGCAGCTTAGGATGGGGACTAGACAATGAGCAGTTCTTC. Its protein product is CASSLGWGLDNEQFF. V gene TRBV7-8 combines with J gene TRBJ2-1; 8 nucleotides agree with TRBD2. CDR1 SGHVS and CDR2 FQNEAQ come from the germline V gene. CDR3 length: 15 residues. V lost 1 base and J lost 5; bases outside the gene matches: 4.

This clonotype was found a few times. This chain links TRBV30 with TRBJ1-4; D uncertain. The CDR3 is made up of 14 amino acids. From germline, CDR1 is GTSNPN and CDR2 SVGIG (reference sequence). V lost 4 bases, J lost 7 bases, and 16 bases lay in between. This CDR3 reads CAWTGSLRAEKLFF. The DNA of the CDR3 is TGTGCCTGGACCGGAAGCCTCCGGGCTGAAAAACTGTTTTTT.